The T cell receptor (beta chain) under discussion was sequenced for a study of T cell responses to AZD1222 COVID-19 vaccine. This table comes from immunoSEQ multiplex PCR, and its TCRdb copy is limited to in-frame clones, with some not included. The data hold about 92,000 clones, with roughly nine tenths observed a single time. The study, taken as a whole, reports: In a largely white British group with more females than males, clonal diversity was possibly underestimated.

In the case of this clone: Its antigen is still unknown.

This clonotype was obtained from an adult in good health. Here the sequenced sample was peripheral blood, taken on day 0 of AZD1222 vaccination.

The CDR3 sequence is CASSEETGSSYEQYF. In DNA, the CDR3 is TGTGCCAGCAGTGAAGAAACAGGGTCCTCCTACGAGCAGTACTTC. V is TRBV6-1 and J is TRBJ2-7; D is perhaps TRBD1 (6 bases). Germline assignment: CDR1 MNHNS and CDR2 SASEGT. Trimming shortened V by 1 base and J by 0 bases, and 10 bases separated the two germline ends. The CDR3 extends over 15 amino acids.